This T cell receptor beta chain originates from a study of control samples from healthy donors and cancer patients. Germline V CDR1 and CDR2: MNHEY, SMNVEV (reference sequence). V shed 4 bases and J shed 4 bases, with 11 bases lying between them. The CDR3 runs 14 residues. Measured with immunoSEQ multiplex PCR; TCRdb has only the in-frame clones, and not every one. The data contain approximately 87,000 clones, 75% to 95% of them seen just once; the ten biggest clones take up around 17%. This receptor was identified in a middle-aged man in good health. The sequenced material came from blood. This chain links TRBV27 with TRBJ1-5, with D possibly matching TRBD1 (5 bases). The CDR3 region has the DNA TGTGCCAGCAGTTCGGGACTCTTGAATCAGCCCCAGCATTTT. As protein: CASSSGLLNQPQHF.